This TCR beta chain derives from a study of shared clonotypes between healthy human individuals. Background on the study: Per donor, three plates held CD4 naive cells, three held CD4 memory, two held CD8 naive and one held CD8 memory.

Both subsets, CD45RA+ naive and CD45RA-negative memory, were split from the CD4+ cells. Authors' data handling: ImmunoSEQ gave junction-only sequences without quality scores, so filtering differed. This table comes from immunoSEQ multiplex PCR, and its TCRdb copy is limited to in-frame clones, with some not included. V, J and clone size reflect that table, while D and trimming were determined from the DNA. The data contain hundreds of thousands of clones, 73% of them singletons. With 8 bases removed from V and 0 bases from J, the gap between germline ends came to 10 bases. There are 14 residues in the CDR3. The germline V gene has CDR1 SEHNR and CDR2 FQNEAQ (reference sequence).

The clonotype comes from a woman aged 25 to 39 in good health. The sample comprised memory CD4+ T cells sorted from blood. Subset here: CD45RA-negative fraction. The chain has TRBV7-9 and TRBJ1-4; D is unclear. The CDR3 nucleotides are TGTGCCAGCTCCCCGGAAGCAACTAATGAAAAACTGTTTTTT. Its protein is CASSPEATNEKLFF.